This TCR beta chain came from a study of T cells after posttransplantation cyclophosphamide. Study-wide points: Recipient CMV seropositivity and CMV reactivation strongly tracked TRB clonality. Tissue-infiltrating T cells from skin or gut overlapped little with blood T cells. Donor CD8+ memory clones often dominated recipient blood repertoires at later times.

With 3 bases removed from V and 2 bases from J, the gap between germline ends came to 10 bases. The germline gives CDR1 SGHTA, CDR2 FQGNSA. The CDR3 totals 14 residues. Busulfan-fludarabine conditioning, marrow transplant, and cyclophosphamide on days +3 and +4 were administered. Produced via immunoSEQ multiplex PCR; TCRdb's table is partial and in-frame only. The sample shows 9,500 to 15,000 clones, roughly 2% of them seen only once. Note on this clone: Its antigen is undetermined.

V gene TRBV7-2 combines with J gene TRBJ1-2, with D possibly being TRBD1 (6 bases). The clonotype was recovered from a male patient younger than 45 who received an allogeneic stem cell transplant from a related donor, was CMV-positive, and had no GVHD. Some T cells may be graft donor cells. Sequenced material: PBMCs, taken after allogeneic stem cell transplant with posttransplant cyclophosphamide. CDR3 DNA sequence: TGTGCCAGCAGCTTGGACAGCTCAAACTATGGCTACACCTTC. It yields the protein CASSLDSSNYGYTF.